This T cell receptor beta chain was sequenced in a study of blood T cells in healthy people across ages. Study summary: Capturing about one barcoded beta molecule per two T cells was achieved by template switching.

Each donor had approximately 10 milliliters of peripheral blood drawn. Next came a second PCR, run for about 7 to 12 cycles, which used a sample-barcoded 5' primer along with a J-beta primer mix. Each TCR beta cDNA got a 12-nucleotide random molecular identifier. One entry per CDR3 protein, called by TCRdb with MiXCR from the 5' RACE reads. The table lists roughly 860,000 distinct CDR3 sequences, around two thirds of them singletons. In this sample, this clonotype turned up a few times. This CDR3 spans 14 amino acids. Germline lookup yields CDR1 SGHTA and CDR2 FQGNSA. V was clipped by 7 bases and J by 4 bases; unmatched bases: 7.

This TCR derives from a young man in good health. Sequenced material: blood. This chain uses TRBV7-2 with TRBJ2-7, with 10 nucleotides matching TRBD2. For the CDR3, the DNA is TGTGCCAGCACTCCTAGCGGGGGCAAATACGAGCAGTACTTC. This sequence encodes CASTPSGGKYEQYF.